A selection of T cell receptor beta chains follows, all from one sample in a study of shared clonotypes between healthy human individuals. The protocol was immunoSEQ multiplex PCR, while the TCRdb copy is restricted to in-frame clones and leaves out a portion. The table lists approximately 2.3 million clones, approximately 93% of them singletons. The material sequenced was naive CD4+ T cells from PBMCs. The receptors were sampled from a man between 18 and 35 years old in good health. Some clones in this sample may be carry-over from other donors' samples. The CDR3 runs from the conserved cysteine through the conserved F or W. A D gene is named only where the DNA matches it firmly. Expanded clones get a size class; other rows say once, few or many, or leave the size out.

>-|TRBV6-5|-|TRBJ1-6
TGTGCCAGCAGTACCGGCCCGGGGGGCCCACCCCTCCACTTT
CASSTGPGGPPLHF
>few|TRBV5-1|-|TRBJ2-7
TGCGCCAGCAGCTTGTTGCCCCCGGGGCAGGGGAGCTCCTACGAGCAGTACTTC
CASSLLPPGQGSSYEQYF
>-|TRBV18|-|TRBJ2-7
TGTGCCAGCTCACCACAGCCGGGCGGGACCTACGAGCAGTACTTC
CASSPQPGGTYEQYF
>-|TRBV10-1|-|TRBJ1-1
TGCGCCAGCAGTAGACAGAGGAACACTGAAGCTTTCTTT
CASSRQRNTEAFF
>-|TRBV6-1|-|TRBJ1-5
TGTGCCAGCAGGGGGGCAGGGACGAGCAATCAGCCCCAGCATTTT
CASRGAGTSNQPQHF
>-|TRBV30|-|TRBJ2-5
TGTGCCTGGGCAGGGGATCCAGAGACCCAGTACTTC
CAWAGDPETQYF
>-|TRBV2|-|TRBJ1-2
TGTGCCAGCAGACAAAACTATGGCTACACCTTC
CASRQNYGYTF
>-|TRBV5-1|TRBD1|TRBJ1-3
TGCGCCAGCAGCCCGCCGGGACAGGGCTCTGGAAACACCATATATTTT
CASSPPGQGSGNTIYF
>-|TRBV5-8|-|TRBJ2-4
TGTGCCAGCATTAGGTACCTAGCCAAAAACATTCAGTACTTC
CASIRYLAKNIQYF
>-|TRBV7-2|-|TRBJ1-1
TGTGCCAGCAGCAACACAGCGCTTCCGAACACTGAAGCTTTCTTT
CASSNTALPNTEAFF
>-|TRBV5-1|-|TRBJ2-3
TGCGCCAGCAGCTTGGATGGGAGTAGCACAGATACGCAGTATTTT
CASSLDGSSTDTQYF
>-|TRBV27|-|TRBJ1-1
TGTGCCAGCAGTTTTTTAGGAAAGGCTGAAGCTTTCTTT
CASSFLGKAEAFF
>-|TRBV7-8|TRBD2|TRBJ2-5
TGTGCCAGCAGCCCCGGGACTAGCGGGGAGACCCAGTACTTC
CASSPGTSGETQYF
>-|TRBV28|-|TRBJ2-5
TGTGCCAGCAGAGTAACGGAGACCCAGTACTTC
CASRVTETQYF
>once|TRBV29-1|TRBD1|TRBJ1-1
TGCAGCGTTGGAGGGGGCATGAACACTGAAGCTTTCTTT
CSVGGGMNTEAFF
>-|TRBV27|-|TRBJ1-1
TGTGCCAGCAGTATCAGGGGATTGAACACTGAAGCTTTCTTT
CASSIRGLNTEAFF
>-|TRBV11-2|-|TRBJ2-7
TGTGCCAGCACCCCCTCAGGCCAGGGAGACTACGAGCAGTACTTC
CASTPSGQGDYEQYF
>-|TRBV5-1|-|TRBJ2-7
TGCGCCAGCAGCCCCGACAGAGGACTCCCCTACGAGCAGTACTTC
CASSPDRGLPYEQYF
>-|TRBV18|TRBD2|TRBJ2-7
TGTGCCAGCTCGCGTAGTTGGGGGAGGGCTGATTCCGAGCAGTACTTC
CASSRSWGRADSEQYF
>-|TRBV30|-|TRBJ2-2
TGTGCCTGGACTAAGGGAACCGGGGAGCTGTTTTTT
CAWTKGTGELFF